Sequencing of this T cell receptor beta chain was carried out in a study of regulatory T cells in long-lasting Graves disease. For the study at large: Graves' patients who were just diagnosed had used antithyroid drugs for under 3 months.

Both iRepertoire HTBI primers and Arm-PCR of CDR3 regions were used to build the TCR beta libraries. Each CDR3 protein gets one entry after TCRdb re-called the multiplex PCR reads with MiXCR. The profile covers approximately 400,000 distinct CDR3 sequences, with roughly a sixth appearing a single time and about a fifth taken by the ten largest. Time point here: newly diagnosed GD, antithyroid drugs for less than 3 months. The TCR library was made from RNA extracted from PBMCs. Trimming removed 2 bases from V and 1 base from J, with 12 bases in between. Germline CDR1 KGHSH, CDR2 LQKENI. This CDR3 comprises 15 residues.

The clonotype comes from a female donor with Graves disease. The sequences come from peripheral blood mononuclear cells (PBMCs), collected at new diagnosis, from a patient treated with antithyroid drugs. The chain has TRBV18 and TRBJ2-7; TRBD2 might be the D (6 bases). The CDR3 DNA follows: TGTGCCAGCTCACCAGGTGGAGGGCTTTCCTACGAGCAGTACTTC. The encoded protein is CASSPGGGLSYEQYF.